This TCR beta chain was identified in a study of a mutant IDH1 vaccine in newly diagnosed glioma (dated by TCRdb to the early 2020s). With respect to the entire study: Patients were given eight vaccinations, in weeks 1, 3, 5, 7, 11, 15, 19 and 23, which matched visits V03 through V10. Vaccination started 4-6 weeks after radiotherapy alone, or was given together with temozolomide cycles in the groups whose treatment included chemotherapy. Of the approximately 30 treated patients, approximately 62% were male and approximately 38% were female, and the mean age was approximately 41 years. Prior to enrollment, standard therapy consisting of radiotherapy alone, temozolomide alone, or radiochemotherapy with temozolomide had been administered to patients, with the combination being received by most patients. Peripheral blood samples were drawn at six visits, namely V03 (baseline), V05, V07, V10, V12 and V13. For exploratory analyses, longitudinal TCRB deep sequencing was carried out in about 25 treated patients wherever samples were available.

V gives up 2 bases and J gives up 0 bases, and the segment between their germline ends measures 10 bases. The cysteine opens and the phenylalanine closes a CDR3 of 15 amino acids. The retained sequence is limited to the CDR3, 45 bases, with the frame set at the first base. The germline V gene encodes CDR1 SGDLS and CDR2 YYNGEE. Reading the label with the study, this specimen's time point is: week 11, during vaccination. Each vaccine dose was 300 ug of a 20-mer mutant IDH1 peptide in Montanide, given subcutaneously with topical imiquimod. The donors had newly diagnosed IDH1-mutant astrocytomas of WHO grade 3 or 4 that showed loss of nuclear ATRX. The samples were drawn from NOA16, a multicentre, single-arm, open-label phase I trial in Germany that tested a mutant IDH1 peptide vaccine in humans for the first time. Genomic DNA for TCRB sequencing was extracted from EDTA blood using the DNeasy Blood and Tissue Kit.

The study at large found these results: Immune responses induced by the vaccine were seen in around 93% of patients across multiple MHC alleles. Selection of PBMC samples for TCRB deep sequencing was based on availability. The authors noted that analyses of patient blood samples could not be reproduced because of sample limitations. Pseudoprogression seemed to be unrelated to changes in the top peripheral T cell clonotypes found by TCRB sequencing.

The library relied on the immunoSEQ multiplex PCR assay. Following the manufacturer's protocol, the hsTCRB Kit was used to amplify rearranged TCR beta chain sequences. Sequencing of TCRB libraries was carried out on an Illumina MiSeq. On the authors' methods: The kit vendor's proprietary platform handled demultiplexing, trimming and gene mapping. In TCRdb, the immuneACCESS table is reduced to in-frame sequences with V and J assigned. These tables do not hold every clone; where another copy was compared, an unresolved V gene accounts for under half, and the others remain unexplained. The D gene and trimming were derived from the DNA, and the V and J assignments and clone size from that table. This sample lists some 64,000 clones; 80% were detected once. Approximately 6.1% of the sample is taken by the ten largest. About this clone itself: What antigen it recognizes has not been identified. Base quality data are lacking; no much larger clone is found one base away.

The chain is encoded by TRBV9 joined to TRBJ2-3; the D gene is not confidently resolved. This TCR came from a man aged 50-60 years with glioma. Source: PBMCs, taken from a glioma patient whose treatment included an IDH1 peptide vaccine. The CDR3 has the sequence CASSVKATSTDTQYF. DNA sequence: TGTGCCAGCAGCGTTAAGGCGACTAGCACAGATACGCAGTATTTT.